A selection of T cell receptor beta chains follows, all from one sample in a study of blood T cell repertoires in COVID-19. Data came from immunoSEQ multiplex PCR; TCRdb stores just in-frame clones and leaves some out. The top ten hold roughly a tenth of the sample, which has about 210,000 clones, roughly 82% seen once. The sequenced sample was peripheral blood. The receptors were gathered from a man aged 45-65 years with active or convalescent COVID-19. The CDR3 runs from the conserved cysteine through the conserved F or W. A D gene is named only where the DNA matches it firmly. Size is omitted from some rows. Given values are once, few, many or a class for expanded clones.

J gene	D gene	V gene	clone size	CDR3 protein	CDR3 DNA
TRBJ2-1	.	TRBV2	.	CASKAGPIYEQFF	TGTGCCAGCAAAGCGGGTCCTATCTATGAGCAGTTCTTC
TRBJ1-2	.	TRBV7-2	.	CASSLYWAGRFGYTF	TGTGCCAGCAGCTTATATTGGGCAGGGAGGTTTGGCTACACCTTC
TRBJ1-4	TRBD1	TRBV27	.	CASSLQGRNSEKLFF	TGTGCCAGCAGTCTACAGGGGAGGAATAGTGAAAAACTGTTTTTT
TRBJ1-5	.	TRBV3-1/TRBV3-2	.	CASSRNRGSNQPQHF	TGTGCCAGCAGCCGCAATAGGGGTAGCAATCAGCCCCAGCATTTT
TRBJ2-7	TRBD2	TRBV5-4	.	CASSTSSGSSYEQYF	TGTGCCAGCAGCACCTCTAGCGGGAGCTCCTACGAGCAGTACTTC
TRBJ2-2	.	TRBV7-3	.	CASSQFANTGELFF	TGTGCCAGCAGCCAGTTCGCGAACACCGGGGAGCTGTTTTTT
TRBJ1-5	TRBD1	TRBV18	.	CASSPRQGTGEGNQPQHF	TGTGCCAGCTCACCACGACAGGGGACTGGGGAGGGCAATCAGCCCCAGCATTTT
TRBJ2-1	.	TRBV20-1	.	CSASEGPNEQFF	TGCAGTGCTAGTGAGGGGCCCAATGAGCAGTTCTTC
TRBJ1-4	.	TRBV7-2	.	CASSAQTGATNEKLFF	TGTGCCAGCTCCGCCCAGACCGGGGCAACTAATGAAAAACTGTTTTTT
TRBJ2-5	TRBD2	TRBV24-1	once	CATSDFGLAGKETQYF	TGTGCCACCAGTGATTTTGGACTAGCGGGTAAAGAGACCCAGTACTTC
TRBJ2-1	TRBD2	TRBV27	.	CASSLSRRGGGANYNEQFF	TGTGCCAGCAGTTTATCGAGGCGCGGCGGGGGGGCCAATTACAATGAGCAGTTCTTC
TRBJ2-2	TRBD2	TRBV3-1/TRBV3-2	.	CASSQVRSGRAVDTGELFF	TGTGCCAGCAGCCAAGTAAGGAGCGGGAGGGCCGTCGACACCGGGGAGCTGTTTTTT
TRBJ1-5	TRBD1	TRBV7-3	few	CASSHAEGDSLYSNQPQHF	TGTGCCAGCAGTCACGCGGAAGGGGACAGTCTCTATAGCAATCAGCCCCAGCATTTT
TRBJ2-3	TRBD2	TRBV5-5	once	CASSPVPGLAGGSTDTQYF	TGTGCCAGCAGCCCTGTCCCGGGACTAGCGGGAGGGTCCACAGATACGCAGTATTTT
TRBJ2-2	TRBD1	TRBV7-2	.	CASTLGQGPFAGELFF	TGTGCCAGCACCCTAGGACAGGGGCCTTTCGCCGGGGAGCTGTTTTTT
TRBJ1-1	.	TRBV5-4	.	CASSLDVFRTEAFF	TGTGCCAGCAGCTTGGATGTGTTTCGGACTGAAGCTTTCTTT
TRBJ2-1	.	TRBV5-1	.	CASSLGPPGPGAYNEQFF	TGCGCCAGCAGCTTGGGACCACCGGGACCGGGAGCCTACAATGAGCAGTTCTTC
TRBJ2-1	TRBD2	TRBV10-3	.	CAISHRPPSPLSGASGSSYNEQFF	TGTGCCATCAGCCACCGTCCCCCCTCACCCCTTAGCGGGGCTAGCGGGAGCTCCTACAATGAGCAGTTCTTC
TRBJ2-1	.	TRBV7-2	.	CASSQGLSPYEQFF	TGTGCCAGCAGCCAGGGACTCTCCCCCTATGAGCAGTTCTTC
TRBJ1-6	TRBD1	TRBV3-1/TRBV3-2	.	CASSLSVGTGLSPLHF	TGTGCCAGCAGCCTCTCGGTGGGGACAGGCCTTTCACCCCTCCACTTT
TRBJ2-5	TRBD2	TRBV9	once	CASSVMAPGGRGLETQYF	TGTGCCAGCAGCGTAATGGCCCCGGGGGGTCGGGGTCTGGAGACCCAGTACTTC
TRBJ2-1	TRBD2	TRBV15	.	CATSALGAGGPSEQFF	TGTGCCACCAGCGCCCTGGGGGCGGGAGGGCCTAGTGAGCAGTTCTTC
TRBJ1-2	.	TRBV5-4	.	CASSLEDSHNYGYTF	TGTGCCAGCAGCCTGGAGGACAGTCATAACTATGGCTACACCTTC
TRBJ2-3	TRBD2	TRBV10-3	.	CAISGGTSISDTQYF	TGTGCCATCAGTGGGGGGACTAGCATTTCGGATACGCAGTATTTT
TRBJ1-2	TRBD1	TRBV6-6	.	CASSSPDRGRDGYTF	TGTGCCAGCAGTAGCCCGGACAGGGGGCGCGATGGCTACACCTTC
TRBJ1-3	TRBD1	TRBV7-9	.	CASSPWDRGNTIYF	TGTGCCAGCAGCCCCTGGGACAGGGGAAACACCATATATTTT
TRBJ2-3	TRBD1	TRBV5-4	.	CASSLGQGAYTQYF	TGTGCCAGCAGCTTGGGACAGGGGGCTTATACGCAGTATTTT
TRBJ2-1	TRBD2	TRBV3-1/TRBV3-2	.	CASSAGLAVYNEQFF	TGTGCCAGCAGCGCAGGACTAGCGGTGTACAATGAGCAGTTCTTC
TRBJ1-4	TRBD1	TRBV7-2	.	CASSLTGGEGVLFF	TGTGCCAGCAGTTTGACAGGGGGCGAAGGCGTCCTGTTTTTT
TRBJ2-5	.	TRBV15	.	CATSRQLQETQYF	TGTGCCACCAGCCGACAGTTACAAGAGACCCAGTACTTC
TRBJ2-2	.	TRBV2	.	CASSHKDSARYTGELFF	TGTGCCAGCAGCCATAAGGACAGCGCCCGATACACCGGGGAGCTGTTTTTT
TRBJ1-5	.	TRBV28	.	CASSLLGTIGSNQPQHF	TGTGCCAGCAGTTTATTGGGGACAATCGGCAGCAATCAGCCCCAGCATTTT
TRBJ1-1	.	TRBV29-1	.	CSVDRNTEAFF	TGCAGCGTTGACAGGAACACTGAAGCTTTCTTT
TRBJ2-3	.	TRBV29-1	.	CSVQGSANTDTQYF	TGCAGCGTGCAGGGGTCCGCGAACACAGATACGCAGTATTTT
TRBJ1-2	.	TRBV28	.	CATSQGGYGYTF	TGTGCCACCAGCCAGGGAGGATATGGCTACACCTTC
TRBJ1-2	.	TRBV10-1	.	CASSDEEIYGYTF	TGCGCCAGCAGTGATGAGGAGATCTATGGCTACACCTTC
TRBJ1-2	.	TRBV7-9	.	CASDLQGNGYTF	TGTGCCAGCGATCTCCAGGGGAATGGCTACACCTTC
TRBJ1-3	TRBD1	TRBV28	.	CASSTDRGLRGNTIYF	TGTGCCAGCAGTACCGACAGGGGACTGCGGGGAAACACCATATATTTT
TRBJ2-3	.	TRBV5-1	.	CASSLEPFTDTQYF	TGCGCCAGCAGCTTGGAGCCCTTCACAGATACGCAGTATTTT
TRBJ1-1	.	TRBV19	.	CASSIGVGSEAFF	TGTGCCAGTAGTATAGGTGTGGGGAGTGAAGCTTTCTTT
TRBJ2-7	.	TRBV6-5	.	CASSHTGILHF	TGTGCCAGCAGTCACACAGGGATCCTACACTTC
TRBJ1-2	TRBD1	TRBV19	few	CASRDRGEGGYTF	TGTGCCAGTAGGGACAGGGGAGAAGGAGGCTACACCTTC
TRBJ1-2	TRBD1	TRBV9	.	CASSVAQGIDGYTF	TGTGCCAGCAGCGTCGCACAGGGGATTGATGGCTACACCTTC
TRBJ2-7	.	TRBV18	.	CASSPSGTSYEQYF	TGTGCCAGCTCACCATCAGGTACCTCCTACGAGCAGTACTTC
TRBJ2-7	.	TRBV14	.	CASSRGYNYEQYF	TGTGCCAGCAGCAGGGGATATAACTACGAGCAGTACTTC
TRBJ1-5	.	TRBV19	few	CASNTWSQPQHF	TGTGCCAGTAATACGTGGAGCCAGCCCCAGCATTTT
TRBJ2-5	TRBD1	TRBV5-4	.	CASSLEWDREETQYF	TGTGCCAGCAGCTTGGAGTGGGACAGAGAAGAGACCCAGTACTTC
TRBJ1-2	.	TRBV6-5	.	CASRKGGDIRYTF	TGTGCCAGCAGGAAAGGGGGAGACATCCGCTACACCTTC
TRBJ1-5	.	TRBV5-5	.	CASSQGFPSNQPQHF	TGTGCCAGCAGCCAGGGGTTTCCGAGCAATCAGCCCCAGCATTTT
TRBJ2-1	.	TRBV4-3	few	CASSQDLGGPVQFF	TGCGCCAGCAGCCAAGATCTGGGGGGGCCAGTACAGTTCTTC
TRBJ2-3	TRBD2	TRBV4-3	.	CASSQDRRLADTDTQYF	TGCGCCAGCAGCCAAGATCGAAGACTAGCGGACACAGATACGCAGTATTTT
TRBJ2-1	.	TRBV2	.	CASSLGGEQFF	TGTGCCAGCAGCCTAGGGGGTGAGCAGTTCTTC
TRBJ2-1	TRBD1	TRBV27	.	CASTWDRESSYNEQFF	TGTGCCAGCACTTGGGACAGGGAAAGCTCCTACAATGAGCAGTTCTTC
TRBJ2-1	.	TRBV5-1	.	CASSFLGSGSDEQFF	TGCGCCAGCAGCTTTCTCGGGTCGGGGTCCGATGAGCAGTTCTTC
TRBJ1-1	TRBD1	TRBV15	.	CATSSRQGAGGTEAFF	TGTGCCACCAGCAGCAGACAGGGGGCCGGAGGCACTGAAGCTTTCTTT
TRBJ1-1	.	TRBV29-1	.	CSVRRGFNTEAFF	TGCAGCGTCCGGCGGGGCTTCAACACTGAAGCTTTCTTT